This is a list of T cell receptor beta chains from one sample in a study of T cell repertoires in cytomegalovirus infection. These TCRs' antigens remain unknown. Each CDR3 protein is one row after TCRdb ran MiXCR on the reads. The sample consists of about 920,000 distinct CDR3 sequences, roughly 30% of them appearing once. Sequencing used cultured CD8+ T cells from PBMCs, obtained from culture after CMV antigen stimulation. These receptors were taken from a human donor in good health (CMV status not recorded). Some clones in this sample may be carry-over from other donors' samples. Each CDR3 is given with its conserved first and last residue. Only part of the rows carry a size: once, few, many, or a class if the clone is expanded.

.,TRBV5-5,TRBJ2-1,CASSLAGGLFYNEQFF
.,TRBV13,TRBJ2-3,CASSLGPPGGDTQYF
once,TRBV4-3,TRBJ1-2,CASSQAQGSDGYTF
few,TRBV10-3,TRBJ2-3,CAIASGASRDTQYF
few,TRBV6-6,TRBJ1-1,CATGTGYGTEAFF
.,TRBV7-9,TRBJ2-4,CASSARGGSKNIQYF
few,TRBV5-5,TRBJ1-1,CASSLAPSEAFF
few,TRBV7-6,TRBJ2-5,CASSFYGQLQEAQYF
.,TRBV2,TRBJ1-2,CASSERGDYGYTF
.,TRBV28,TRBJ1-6,CASSLAQDSNSPLHF
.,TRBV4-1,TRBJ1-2,CASSQSSVMTVNFNYGYTF
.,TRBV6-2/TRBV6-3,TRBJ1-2,CASTVTWDYGYTF
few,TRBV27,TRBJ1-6,CASRYRVGHNSPLHF
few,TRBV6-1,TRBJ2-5,CASSPLAGWRETQYF
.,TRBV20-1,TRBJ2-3,CSARLPGRRLAGGPDTQYF
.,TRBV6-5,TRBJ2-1,CASTSGGPKFF
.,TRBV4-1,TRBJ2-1,CASSQSGTGHNEQFF
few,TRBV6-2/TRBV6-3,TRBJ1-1,CASSHPRVGNTEAFF
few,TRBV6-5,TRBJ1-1,CASSYSTGPYMNTEAFF
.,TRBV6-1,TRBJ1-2,CASSEVGNYYGYTF
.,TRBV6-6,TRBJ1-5,CASSETEYLRDSNQPQHF
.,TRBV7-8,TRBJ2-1,CASSLTSLWINEQFF
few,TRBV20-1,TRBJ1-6,CSASRHGQINSPLHF
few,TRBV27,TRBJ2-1,CASSPGQLGLPSYNEQFF
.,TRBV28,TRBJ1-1,CASSWTGETEAFF
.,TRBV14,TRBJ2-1,CASSQTGLVPYNEQFF